The 5 T cell receptor beta chains below all came from one sample that was sequenced in a study of cytomegalovirus exposure and HLA in healthy donors (dated by TCRdb to between 2016 and 2019). The library was prepared using the immunoSEQ multiplex PCR assay. A mixture of 60 forward primers for TCR Vbeta segments and 13 reverse primers for TCR Jbeta segments was used in the multiplex PCR. Here the immuneACCESS table is served through TCRdb, limited to in-frame sequences with V and J called. Missing clones are a known gap in these copies; in checked studies unresolved V genes cover under half, and the rest lacks a known reason. The sample table lists some 91,000 clones, over 75% of them with a count of one. The ten largest clones take up about 3.3% of the sample. The sequenced sample consisted of PBMCs. The receptors were gathered from a man aged 40-50 years in good health and CMV-seronegative.

A few counts support this clone. The chain joins TRBV2 to TRBJ2-7; maybe TRBD1 (5 bases). Germline V lookup: CDR1 SNHLY, CDR2 FYNNEI. The V end was cut by 6 bases, the J end by 3 bases, with 9 bases between. This CDR3 has 12 amino acids. The chain's CDR3 is CASRQADYEQYF. For the CDR3, the DNA is TGTGCCAGCAGACAGGCTGACTACGAGCAGTACTTC.

This sequence joins TRBV27 and TRBJ1-6; D call uncertain. Germline assignment: CDR1 MNHEY and CDR2 SMNVEV (reference sequence). V was clipped by 2 bases and J by 10 bases, with 12 bases between them. The length of the CDR3 is 14 residues. The CDR3 region is CASSLNSGGSPLHF. DNA for the CDR3: TGTGCCAGCAGTTTAAACAGCGGCGGATCACCCCTCCACTTT.

J is TRBJ2-3 and V is TRBV2; 10 bases map to TRBD2. The junction had 11 bases not matched to a gene; V was cut back by 5 bases and J by 0 bases. The germline V gene encodes CDR1 SNHLY and CDR2 FYNNEI. The CDR3 is made up of 18 amino acids. Written as DNA, the CDR3 is TGTGCCAGCAGTTCCCCGGGACTAGCGCCGTCAAGCACAGATACGCAGTATTTT. Amino acid sequence: CASSSPGLAPSSTDTQYF. Complete variable domain (other parts from reference TRBV2 and TRBJ2-3): EPEVTQTPSHQVTQMGQEVILRCVPISNHLYFYWYRQILGQKVEFLVSFYNNEISEKSEIFDDQFSVERPDGSNFTLKIRSTKLEDSAMYFCASSSPGLAPSSTDTQYFGPGTRLTVL.

The CDR3 sequence: CASSLVGQGSLGEQFF. CDR3 DNA: TGTGCCAGCAGCTTGGTTGGACAGGGGTCATTGGGTGAGCAGTTCTTC. This rearrangement joins TRBV5-6 to TRBJ2-1, with 9 bases identical to TRBD1. With 0 bases clipped from V and 9 bases from J, the junction kept 10 bases outside the gene matches. There are 16 residues in the CDR3. The germline V gene has CDR1 SGHDT and CDR2 YYEEEE.

The chain has TRBV6-1 and TRBJ1-5; weak D call: TRBD1 (6 bases). The CDR3 has 16 amino acids. Germline lookup yields CDR1 MNHNS and CDR2 SASEGT. V lost 1 base and J 0 bases, leaving 10 bases between the germline ends. Written as DNA, the CDR3 is TGTGCCAGCAGTGAAGGCCGGACAGTTAGCAATCAGCCCCAGCATTTT. Translation: CASSEGRTVSNQPQHF.